This TCR beta chain was identified during a study of T-cell reconstitution after alpha-beta-depleted transplantation in children. The study's findings and limits: Alpha-beta T cells present about two months after transplant were reported to originate from several hundred expanded graft clones.

Preparation of the TCRbeta library involved a method that used unique molecular identifiers. TCRdb re-called the PCR reads with MiXCR, one entry per CDR3 protein. The table lists about 900,000 distinct CDR3 sequences, under 30% of them singletons. Germline CDR1 is MNHNS and CDR2 is SASEGT. The ends were cut back, 7 bases at V and 2 bases at J, with 18 bases in the middle. This CDR3 contains 16 residues. In the case of this clonotype: What it recognizes is unknown.

The chain employs TRBV6-1 and TRBJ1-5; unclear D gene. This sample comprised PBMCs, mostly from graft donor cells, obtained 360 days after TCRalphabeta/CD19-depleted stem cell transplant. The sequence came from a boy under two years old who had a stem cell transplant for SCID, so the T cells may come from the graft donor. This chain's CDR3 is CASIGWEVVGNQPQHF. The CDR3 DNA reads as TGTGCCAGCATCGGATGGGAGGTTGTGGGCAATCAGCCCCAGCATTTT.